These 15 T cell receptor beta chains originate from one sample sequenced in a study of response to subunit inactivated influenza vaccine. Each CDR3 protein is one row after TCRdb ran MiXCR on the RT-PCR reads. Here the sample spans 710,000 or so distinct CDR3 sequences, approximately 15% being singletons. The sample was PBMCs from blood, taken 11 to 12 days after vaccination. The receptors were gathered from a man aged 50 to 60 who received an inactivated influenza vaccine.

This clonotype was observed a handful of times. The chain has TRBV7-2 and TRBJ1-1, with 7 positions matching TRBD1. In germline, CDR1 is SGHTA, CDR2 FQGNSA. V was clipped by 5 bases and J by 6 bases; unmatched bases: 9. The CDR3 covers 14 residues. The CDR3 reads CASSPRQGRPEAFF. The CDR3 nucleotides read TGTGCCAGCAGCCCGAGACAGGGACGGCCTGAAGCTTTCTTT.

Remarks on this clonotype: The junction departs from germline at one end; a sequencing error may be responsible. The gene calls are TRBV20-1 and TRBJ2-5; 10 bases are shared with TRBD2. This CDR3 has 15 residues. Germline V CDR1 and CDR2: DFQATT, SNEGSKA (reference sequence). CDR3 in amino acids: CSASSGGHTEETHYF. The CDR3 bases are TGCAGTGCTAGTAGCGGGGGGCATACGGAAGAGACCCATTACTTC.

This chain joins TRBV7-9 and TRBJ1-1, with 8 bases aligning to TRBD1. The CDR3 has 13 amino acids. V lost 8 bases, J lost 6 bases, and 8 bases stayed unmatched. Germline V CDR1 and CDR2: SEHNR, FQNEAQ (reference sequence). The CDR3 DNA reads as TGTGCCAGCGGCCAACAGGGGGTCTCTGAAGCTTTCTTT. This gives the protein CASGQQGVSEAFF.

V usage is TRBV28 and J usage is TRBJ2-1, with 9 bases aligning to TRBD2. This CDR3 has 13 amino acids. V gave up 8 bases and J gave up 8 bases; unmatched junction bases: 7. Germline V gene sequence: CDR1 MDHEN, CDR2 SYDVKM. The CDR3 DNA reads as TGTGCCAGCGGGGCGGGGGGGCGATATGAGCAGTTCTTC. Its translation: CASGAGGRYEQFF.

This clonotype was picked up a small number of times. The chain recombines TRBV11-2 with TRBJ1-1; 8 nucleotides line up with TRBD1. Per the germline V gene, CDR1 is SGHAT and CDR2 is FQNNGV. The CDR3 has 18 amino acids. V trimming: 6 bases; J trimming: 3 bases; junction bases outside the gene matches: 18. CDR3 sequence (DNA): TGTGCCAGCAGGCTTCAGTCAGGGGGCGCTGGGGTGTACACTGAAGCTTTCTTT. Translation gives CASRLQSGGAGVYTEAFF.

This clonotype was detected only a few times. The chain combines TRBV15 with TRBJ1-1; a weak D match, TRBD1 (5 bases). V dropped 10 bases and J dropped 6 bases, with 18 bases sitting between them. CDR1 and CDR2 (germline): LNHNV, YYDKDF (reference sequence). There are 13 residues in the CDR3. CDR3 sequence (DNA): TGTGCCATCCGGAGGGGAGGAGGCCCTGAAGCTTTCTTT. This gives the protein CAIRRGGGPEAFF. Supplemented by reference TRBV15 and TRBJ1-1, the full variable domain reads DAMVIQNPRYQVTQFGKPVTLSCSQTLNHNVMYWYQQKSSQAPKLLFHYYDKDFNNEADTPDNFQSRRPNTSFCFLDIRSPGLGDTAMYLCAIRRGGGPEAFFGQGTRLTVV.

This clonotype has just a few counts. The rearrangement links TRBV12-5 to TRBJ2-2; possibly TRBD2 for D (5 bases). The germline V gene has CDR1 LGHNT and CDR2 FRNRAP. This CDR3 has 15 residues. V lost 5 bases and J 1 base, leaving 11 bases between the germline ends. The CDR3 loop is CASGLSGVNTGELFF. CDR3 sequence (DNA): TGTGCTAGTGGTCTGAGCGGAGTGAACACCGGGGAGCTGTTTTTT.

The chain links TRBV5-1 to TRBJ2-5, with D possibly TRBD1 on 6 matching bases. From germline, CDR1 is SGHRS and CDR2 YFSETQ. Trimming removed 4 bases from V and 4 bases from J, with 14 bases in between. CDR3 size: 14 residues. The CDR3 sequence: CASSHGQGTETQYF. In DNA form, the CDR3 reads TGCGCCAGCAGCCACGGGCAGGGGACAGAGACCCAGTACTTC.

CDR3 amino acids: CSVTNPGVETQYF. The DNA for the CDR3 is TGCAGCGTGACTAACCCGGGCGTGGAGACCCAGTACTTC. The J gene is TRBJ2-5, the V gene TRBV29-1; tentative D call: TRBD2 (5 bases). V lost 6 bases and J 5 bases, leaving 16 bases between the germline ends. CDR1 and CDR2 (germline): SQVTM, ANQGSEA. The CDR3 is made up of 13 amino acids.

This clonotype was observed many times. The J gene is TRBJ2-7, the V gene TRBV6-2 or TRBV6-3; 10 nucleotides align to TRBD1. This CDR3 region has 18 residues. With 0 bases clipped from V and 3 bases from J, the junction kept 11 bases outside the gene matches. CDR1 is MNHEY and CDR2 is SVGEGT in the germline V gene. The CDR3 protein is CASSYSILEGQGNYEQYF. The CDR3 nucleotides are TGTGCCAGCAGTTACTCGATTTTAGAGGGACAGGGGAACTACGAGCAGTACTTC.

The J gene is TRBJ2-7, the V gene TRBV30; 7 nucleotides agree with TRBD2. There are 13 residues in the CDR3. Trimming removed 2 bases from V and 2 bases from J; junction bases left unmatched: 3. The germline CDR1 and CDR2 sequences are GTSNPN and SVGIG (reference sequence). The CDR3 sequence: CAWSSGVAYEQYF. The CDR3 nucleotides are TGTGCCTGGAGTAGCGGGGTGGCCTACGAGCAGTACTTC.

This clonotype was seen a few times. The chain combines TRBV7-9 with TRBJ2-7; D remains ambiguous. CDR1 is SEHNR, CDR2 FQNEAQ, per germline (reference sequence). The CDR3 extends over 13 amino acids. Trimming took off 7 bases at V and 7 bases at J, with 17 bases between the two ends. The CDR3 sequence is CASTSSVVGEQYF. The DNA of the CDR3 is TGTGCCAGCACCTCATCGGTAGTGGGGGAGCAGTACTTC.

This clonotype showed up just a few times. This chain uses TRBV5-1 with TRBJ2-5, with 7 positions matching TRBD1. Germline CDR1 SGHRS, CDR2 YFSETQ. V dropped 0 bases and J dropped 1; count of bases not matched to a gene: 3. The CDR3 extends over 15 amino acids. The CDR3, as DNA: TGCGCCAGCAGCTTGGGGGACAGAACCCAAGAGACCCAGTACTTC. Its protein is CASSLGDRTQETQYF.

This clonotype was counted between two and nine times. The chain is built from TRBV9 and TRBJ2-7, with 7 nucleotides matching TRBD1. Germline CDR1 SGDLS, CDR2 YYNGEE. The CDR3 contains 14 residues. V gave up 3 bases and J gave up 2 bases; unmatched junction bases: 5. The CDR3 protein is CASSERDRAYEQYF. The CDR3 DNA reads TGTGCCAGCAGCGAGAGGGACAGAGCCTACGAGCAGTACTTC. Full variable domain (rest looked up from reference TRBV9 and TRBJ2-7): DSGVTQTPKHLITATGQRVTLRCSPRSGDLSVYWYQQSLDQGLQFLIQYYNGEERAKGNILERFSAQQFPDLHSELNLSSLELGDSALYFCASSERDRAYEQYFGPGTRLTVT.

This clonotype was seen more than once but under ten times. V gene TRBV27 combines with J gene TRBJ2-7; TRBD2 matches at 9 bases. V trimming: 5 bases; J trimming: 3 bases; junction bases outside the gene matches: 8. CDR3 size: 15 residues. The germline CDR1 and CDR2 sequences are MNHEY and SMNVEV (reference sequence). Here the CDR3 DNA reads TGTGCCAGCAGTCTATTAGCGGGAGCAGACTACGAGCAGTACTTC. This sequence encodes CASSLLAGADYEQYF.